This TCR beta chain was sequenced during a study of human T cells and chemical hapten exposure. Study summary: The study patch tested 0.01% DPC on the upper back and read results at 6 days.

One entry per CDR3 protein results from TCRdb running MiXCR on the RACE reads. The profile shows 35,000 to 40,000 distinct CDR3 sequences, roughly 10% of them singletons. The sample's time point: pre-sensitization, week 0. This sample's treatment: therapeutic diphenylcyclopropenone sensitization with weekly scalp DPC. This clonotype was seen a few times. CDR1 SEHNR and CDR2 FQNEAQ come from the germline V gene (reference sequence). The germline V and J ends were trimmed by 2 bases and 5 bases, with 9 bases remaining between them. The CDR3 loop spans 13 amino acids. The chain combines TRBV7-9 with TRBJ2-5; D possibly corresponds to TRBD2 (5 bases). This sample comprised whole blood, obtained in connection with sensitization to the hapten diphenylcyclopropenone (DPC). This TCR derives from a man younger than 45 with alopecia areata. Some clones in this sample may be carry-over from other donors' samples. The CDR3 region is CASSLLLVETQYF. In nucleotides, the CDR3 is TGTGCCAGCAGCTTATTACTAGTCGAGACCCAGTACTTC.